Below are 17 T cell receptor beta chains sequenced from a single sample in a study of human T cells and chemical hapten exposure. TCRdb re-called the RACE reads with MiXCR, one entry per CDR3 protein. The sample contains 200,000 to 300,000 distinct CDR3 sequences, about 9% of which appear only once. Time point of the sample: pre-sensitization, week 0. Described treatment: therapeutic diphenylcyclopropenone sensitization with weekly scalp DPC. The sequenced sample was whole blood, obtained in connection with sensitization to the hapten diphenylcyclopropenone (DPC). The receptors derive from a woman aged 40-49 years with alopecia areata. Some clones in this sample may be carry-over from other donors' samples.

The V gene is TRBV12-3 or TRBV12-4, the J gene TRBJ1-5; a weak D match, TRBD1 (5 bases). V was cut by 7 bases and J by 0 bases, with 7 bases left in between. The CDR3 loop spans 13 amino acids. This CDR3 is CASTQGSNQPQHF. The CDR3 bases are TGTGCCAGCACCCAGGGTAGCAATCAGCCCCAGCATTTT.

The V call is TRBV5-1, the J call TRBJ2-7, with a possible D match to TRBD1 (5 bases). Germline values: CDR1 SGHRS, CDR2 YFSETQ. V was shortened by 0 bases and J by 4 bases, with 11 bases between the two germline ends. CDR3 length equals 14 residues. The CDR3 DNA sequence: TGCGCCAGCAGCTTGGCCCTGACAGAATACGAGCAGTACTTC. This sequence encodes CASSLALTEYEQYF.

The table lists this clonotype with a few counts. J is TRBJ2-2 and V is TRBV12-3 or TRBV12-4, with D possibly TRBD2 on 5 matching bases. Trimming pared 5 bases from V and 4 bases from J, leaving 11 bases between. The CDR3 is made up of 14 amino acids. CDR3 sequence (DNA): TGTGCCAGCAGTCGGCTAGCCTCCACCGGGGAGCTGTTTTTT. Its protein is CASSRLASTGELFF.

This clonotype was counted many times. V is TRBV5-6 and J is TRBJ2-7; 10 bases are a match to TRBD1. V gave up 4 bases and J gave up 3 bases; unmatched junction bases: 4. CDR1 is SGHDT and CDR2 is YYEEEE in the germline V gene. CDR3 length equals 14 residues. CDR3 nucleotide sequence: TGTGCCAGCAGCCGCCGGGACAGGGGCTACGAGCAGTACTTC. This translates into CASSRRDRGYEQYF. The variable domain in full, with the rest retrieved from reference TRBV5-6 and TRBJ2-7, is DAGVTQSPTHLIKTRGQQVTLRCSPKSGHDTVSWYQQALGQGPQFIFQYYEEEERQRGNFPDRFSGHQFPNYSSELNVNALLLGDSALYLCASSRRDRGYEQYFGPGTRLTVT.

This chain links TRBV7-9 with TRBJ1-2, with 11 bases fitting TRBD1. This CDR3 is 15 amino acids long. The V gene end was trimmed by 1 base and the J gene end by 8 bases; junction bases not matched to a gene: 6. Germline CDR1 is SEHNR and CDR2 is FQNEAQ (reference sequence). CDR3 amino acids: CASSLGTGGHEGYTF. The CDR3 nucleotides read TGTGCCAGCAGCTTAGGGACAGGGGGCCATGAGGGCTACACCTTC.

This clonotype was observed at least ten times. This rearrangement joins TRBV28 to TRBJ1-5; D ambiguous. V lost 3 bases and J lost 6, with 6 bases in between. The CDR3 is made up of 12 amino acids. Germline values: CDR1 MDHEN, CDR2 SYDVKM. The CDR3: CASSFGGQPQHF. The CDR3 DNA is TGTGCCAGCAGTTTCGGTGGTCAGCCCCAGCATTTT. The whole variable domain, remainder taken from reference TRBV28 and TRBJ1-5, is DVKVTQSSRYLVKRTGEKVFLECVQDMDHENMFWYRQDPGLGLRLIYFSYDVKMKEKGDIPEGYSVSREKKERFSLILESASTNQTSMYLCASSFGGQPQHFGDGTRLSIL.

V and J are TRBV4-3 and TRBJ2-3; 9 positions agree with TRBD2. This CDR3 contains 15 residues. Germline-derived CDR1 and CDR2 are LGHNA and YSLEER. Losses at the gene ends were 3 bases for V and 5 bases for J; bases not matched to a gene: 6. The CDR3 bases are TGCGCCAGCAGCCAGACGGGACTAGCTGGAGATACGCAGTATTTT. Protein: CASSQTGLAGDTQYF.

This clonotype turned up a few times. This sequence joins TRBV7-9 and TRBJ1-6; no reliable D call. The CDR3 sequence is 14 residues long. CDR1 and CDR2 (germline): SEHNR, FQNEAQ (reference sequence). V was cut by 4 bases and J by 2 bases, with 6 bases left in between. CDR3 sequence reads: CASSSDAYNSPLHF. The CDR3 DNA reads as TGTGCCAGCAGCTCGGACGCCTATAATTCACCCCTCCACTTT. Complete variable domain (other parts from reference TRBV7-9 and TRBJ1-6): DTGVSQNPRHKITKRGQNVTFRCDPISEHNRLYWYRQTLGQGPEFLTYFQNEAQLEKSRLLSDRFSAERPKGSFSTLEIQRTEQGDSAMYLCASSSDAYNSPLHFGNGTRLTVT.

This clonotype has a count of ten or more. V usage is TRBV24-1 and J usage is TRBJ2-1; possible D gene TRBD1, 7 bases. The V end lost 5 bases, the J end lost 13 bases, and 17 bases lay between the germline ends. This CDR3 spans 13 amino acids. CDR1 is KGHDR and CDR2 is SFDVKD in the germline V gene. In DNA form, the CDR3 reads TGTGCCACCAGTGCCGGAGGGCCAGGGGGACAGTTCTTC. Amino acid sequence: CATSAGGPGGQFF.

This clonotype was observed a handful of times. The chain combines TRBV9 with TRBJ2-1; perhaps TRBD2 as D (6 bases). The V gene's germline CDR1 is SGDLS and CDR2 YYNGEE. Trimming cost V 0 bases and J 5 bases, with 15 bases left between them. The CDR3 contains 16 residues. The chain's CDR3 is CASSVAGGVTNNEQFF. In nucleotides, the CDR3 is TGTGCCAGCAGCGTAGCGGGCGGGGTAACTAACAATGAGCAGTTCTTC.

The V and J genes are TRBV2 and TRBJ2-1; 9 positions match TRBD1. Germline V lookup: CDR1 SNHLY, CDR2 FYNNEI. After removal of 7 bases from V and 5 bases from J, the junction contained 9 bases not matched to a gene. The CDR3 is 15 amino acids. CDR3 sequence: CASIWGGTGNNEQFF. The CDR3 DNA reads as TGTGCCAGCATCTGGGGGGGGACAGGGAACAATGAGCAGTTCTTC.

This clonotype was detected only a few times. This chain connects TRBV28 to TRBJ2-3; no firm D call. Germline CDR1 MDHEN, CDR2 SYDVKM. V lost 5 bases to trimming and J lost 5 bases, with 8 bases between them. This CDR3 has 12 amino acids. For the CDR3, the DNA is TGTGCCAGCAGTCAGACCCTAGATACGCAGTATTTT. Protein product: CASSQTLDTQYF.

The V and J genes are TRBV6-5 and TRBJ1-1; tentative D call: TRBD1 (6 bases). V was cut by 7 bases and J by 6 bases, with 12 bases left in between. The germline gives CDR1 MNHEY, CDR2 SVGAGI. The CDR3 consists of 12 residues. The CDR3 is CASKTGAAEAFF. DNA for the CDR3: TGTGCCAGCAAGACGGGGGCTGCTGAAGCTTTCTTT.

This clonotype was seen only a few times. V gene TRBV24-1 combines with J gene TRBJ2-1, with 8 nucleotides matching TRBD1. The CDR3 runs 16 residues. The V gene end was trimmed by 4 bases and the J gene end by 7 bases; junction bases not matched to a gene: 11. From germline, CDR1 is KGHDR and CDR2 SFDVKD. CDR3 region: CATSDPTGGLGNEQFF. The CDR3 DNA follows: TGTGCCACCAGTGACCCCACAGGGGGATTGGGAAATGAGCAGTTCTTC.

This clonotype showed up many times. The V gene is TRBV4-3, the J gene TRBJ2-3; D unresolved. This CDR3 contains 13 residues. V lost 0 bases and J 6 bases, leaving 7 bases between the germline ends. From germline, CDR1 is LGHNA and CDR2 YSLEER. The CDR3 DNA is TGCGCCAGCAGCCAAGATCTGGCGGATACGCAGTATTTT. Amino acid sequence: CASSQDLADTQYF.

This clonotype was seen a handful of times. The chain couples TRBV20-1 to TRBJ1-5; no clear D gene. The CDR3 runs 12 residues. Germline loops: CDR1 DFQATT, CDR2 SNEGSKA (reference sequence). V lost 3 bases and J 4 bases, leaving 7 bases between the germline ends. The CDR3 DNA sequence: TGCAGTGCTAGCCGTGGGAATCAGCCCCAGCATTTT. The encoded protein is CSASRGNQPQHF.

The chain has TRBV7-2 and TRBJ2-3, with 7 bases fitting TRBD1. The V gene's germline CDR1 is SGHTA and CDR2 FQGNSA. With 1 base clipped from V and 1 base from J, the junction kept 5 bases outside the gene matches. The CDR3 covers 16 residues. Here the CDR3 reads CASSLEAGQGTDTQYF. In DNA, the CDR3 is TGTGCCAGCAGCTTAGAGGCTGGACAGGGCACAGATACGCAGTATTTT.